The clone carrying this T cell receptor beta chain is labeled as medium-sized. Its antigen is as yet unknown. MiXCR was run by TCRdb on the 5' RACE reads, yielding one entry per CDR3 protein. The sample records about 4,200 distinct CDR3 sequences, about 5.7% being singletons. The sample belongs to a study of spatial heterogeneity in lung cancer. The time point: sample taken at primary tumor resection. General study points: Tumor mutation counts were tracked by expanded intratumoral alpha and beta TCR counts.

Sequenced material: lung tumor tissue, taken at surgery. The source of this sequence is a male donor with early-stage non-small cell lung cancer.

In DNA, the CDR3 is TGTGCCAGCAGCTTGGCCGAAGTCGGTGAGCAGTTCTTC. Protein: CASSLAEVGEQFF. The chain is built from TRBV7-2 and TRBJ2-1; D ambiguous. With 3 bases removed from V and 9 bases from J, the gap between germline ends came to 12 bases. The CDR3 loop spans 13 amino acids. Germline CDR1 and CDR2: SGHTA and FQGNSA.